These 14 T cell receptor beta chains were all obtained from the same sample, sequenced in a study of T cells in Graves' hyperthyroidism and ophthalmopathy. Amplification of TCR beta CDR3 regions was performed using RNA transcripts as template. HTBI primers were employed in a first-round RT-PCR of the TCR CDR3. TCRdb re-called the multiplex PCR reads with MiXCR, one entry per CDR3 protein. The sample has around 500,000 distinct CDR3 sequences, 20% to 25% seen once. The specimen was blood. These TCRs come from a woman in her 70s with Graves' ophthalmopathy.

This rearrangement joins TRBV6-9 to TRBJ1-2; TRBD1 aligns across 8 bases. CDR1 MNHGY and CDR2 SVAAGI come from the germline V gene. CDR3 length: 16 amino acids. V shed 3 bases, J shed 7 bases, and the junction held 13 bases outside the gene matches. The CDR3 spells CASSYPLGQGYSGYTF. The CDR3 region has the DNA TGTGCCAGCAGTTACCCTCTAGGACAGGGATATAGTGGCTACACCTTC.

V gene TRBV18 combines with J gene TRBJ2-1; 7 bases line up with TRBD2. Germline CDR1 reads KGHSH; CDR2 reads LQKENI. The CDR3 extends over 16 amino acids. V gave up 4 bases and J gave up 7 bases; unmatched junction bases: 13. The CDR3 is CASSQTPAGVWNEQFF. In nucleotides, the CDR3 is TGTGCCAGCTCACAAACTCCGGCGGGAGTATGGAATGAGCAGTTCTTC.

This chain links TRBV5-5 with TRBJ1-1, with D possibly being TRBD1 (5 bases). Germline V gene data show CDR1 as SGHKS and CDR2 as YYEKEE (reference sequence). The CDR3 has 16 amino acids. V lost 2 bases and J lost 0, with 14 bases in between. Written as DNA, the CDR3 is TGTGCCAGCAGCTTTGGAGGTCGGGGGATGAACACTGAAGCTTTCTTT. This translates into CASSFGGRGMNTEAFF.

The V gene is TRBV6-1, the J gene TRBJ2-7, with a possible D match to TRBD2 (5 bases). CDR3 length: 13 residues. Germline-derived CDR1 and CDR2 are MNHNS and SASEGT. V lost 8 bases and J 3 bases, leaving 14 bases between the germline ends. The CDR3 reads CASQVSDYYEQYF. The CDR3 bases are TGTGCCAGCCAGGTTTCTGACTACTACGAGCAGTACTTC.

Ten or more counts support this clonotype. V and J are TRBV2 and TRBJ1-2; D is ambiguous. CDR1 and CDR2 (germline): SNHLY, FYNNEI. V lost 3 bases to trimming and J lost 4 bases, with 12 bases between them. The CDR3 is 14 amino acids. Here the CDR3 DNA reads TGTGCCAGCAGTGAGGTTTTCCAGATCTATGGCTACACCTTC. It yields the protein CASSEVFQIYGYTF.

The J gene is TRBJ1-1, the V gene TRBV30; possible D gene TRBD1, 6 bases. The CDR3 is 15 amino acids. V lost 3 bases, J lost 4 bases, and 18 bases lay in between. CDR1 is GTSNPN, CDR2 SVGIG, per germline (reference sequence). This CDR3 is CAWRYLRGEGTEAFF. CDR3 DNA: TGTGCCTGGAGATATCTAAGGGGGGAGGGCACTGAAGCTTTCTTT.

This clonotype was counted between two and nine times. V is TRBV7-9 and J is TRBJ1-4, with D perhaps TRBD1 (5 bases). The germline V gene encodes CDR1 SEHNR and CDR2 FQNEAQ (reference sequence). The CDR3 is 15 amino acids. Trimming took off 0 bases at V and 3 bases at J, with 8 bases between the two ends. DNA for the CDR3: TGTGCCAGCAGCTTAGCGGGACGGCCTAATGAAAAACTGTTTTTT. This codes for CASSLAGRPNEKLFF.

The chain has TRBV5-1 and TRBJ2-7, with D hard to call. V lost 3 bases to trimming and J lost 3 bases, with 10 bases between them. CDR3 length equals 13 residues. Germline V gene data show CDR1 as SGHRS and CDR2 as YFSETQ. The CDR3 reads CASSSSAVYEQYF. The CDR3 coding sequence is TGCGCCAGCAGCTCCTCCGCGGTCTACGAGCAGTACTTC.

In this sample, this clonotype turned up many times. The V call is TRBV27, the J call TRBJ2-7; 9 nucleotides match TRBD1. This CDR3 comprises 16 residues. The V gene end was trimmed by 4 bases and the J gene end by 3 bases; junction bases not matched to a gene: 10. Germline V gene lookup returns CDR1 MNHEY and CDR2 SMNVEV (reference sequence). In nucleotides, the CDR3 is TGTGCCAGCAGTTCCCCCTGGACAGGGGTGATCTACGAGCAGTACTTC. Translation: CASSSPWTGVIYEQYF.

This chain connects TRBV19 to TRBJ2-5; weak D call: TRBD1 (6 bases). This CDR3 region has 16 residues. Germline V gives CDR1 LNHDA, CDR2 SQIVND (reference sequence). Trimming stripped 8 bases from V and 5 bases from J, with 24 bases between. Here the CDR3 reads CASSFSGAATRETQYF. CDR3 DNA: TGTGCCAGTTCATTTTCAGGGGCCGCGACCCGGGAGACCCAGTACTTC.

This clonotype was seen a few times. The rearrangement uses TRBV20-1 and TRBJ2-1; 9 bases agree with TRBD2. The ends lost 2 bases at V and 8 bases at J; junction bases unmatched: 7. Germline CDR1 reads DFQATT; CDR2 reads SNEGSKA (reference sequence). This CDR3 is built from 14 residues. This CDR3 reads CSARPGLAVYEQFF. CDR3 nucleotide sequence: TGCAGTGCTAGACCGGGACTAGCCGTTTATGAGCAGTTCTTC.

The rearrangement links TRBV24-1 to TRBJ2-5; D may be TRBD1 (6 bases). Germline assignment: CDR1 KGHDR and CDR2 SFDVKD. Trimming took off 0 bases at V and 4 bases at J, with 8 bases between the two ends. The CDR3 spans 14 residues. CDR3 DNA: TGTGCCACCAGTGATTTGGGGGGCGGAGAGACCCAGTACTTC. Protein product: CATSDLGGGETQYF.

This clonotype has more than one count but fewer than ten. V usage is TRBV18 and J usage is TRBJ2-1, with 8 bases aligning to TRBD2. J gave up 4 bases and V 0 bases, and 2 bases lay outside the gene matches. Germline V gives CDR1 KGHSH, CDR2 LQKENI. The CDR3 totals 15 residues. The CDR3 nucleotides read TGTGCCAGCTCACCACCACTAGCGGAGTACAATGAGCAGTTCTTC. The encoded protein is CASSPPLAEYNEQFF.

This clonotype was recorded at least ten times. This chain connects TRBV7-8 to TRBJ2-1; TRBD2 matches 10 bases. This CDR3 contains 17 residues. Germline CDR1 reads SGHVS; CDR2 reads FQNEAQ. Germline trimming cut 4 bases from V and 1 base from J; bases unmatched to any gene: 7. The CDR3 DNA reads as TGTGCCAGCAGCTCCTCGGGGACTAGCGCGTCCTACAATGAGCAGTTCTTC. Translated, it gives CASSSSGTSASYNEQFF.